This T cell receptor (beta chain) was captured by sequencing in a study of blood T cells in healthy people across ages. Turning to this clonotype: One end of the junction fails to match germline, which may point to a read error.

The use of a sample-barcoded 5' primer and a J-beta primer mix characterized a second PCR of roughly 7 to 11 cycles. From the 5' RACE reads, TCRdb called clonotypes with MiXCR, one entry per CDR3 protein. The sample has fewer than 2,000,000 distinct CDR3 sequences; about 31% are singletons. The germline CDR1 and CDR2 sequences are SQVTM and ANQGSEA. The CDR3 runs to 11 residues. The study isolated at least 6.5 million PBMCs from each sample. The genes are TRBV29-1 and TRBJ2-3; D gene unclear. The material sequenced was blood. The sequence was collected from a woman in her 30s in good health. The CDR3 reads CNVDITDTQYF. The CDR3, as DNA: TGCAACGTTGACATCACAGATACGCAGTATTTT.